The 17 T cell receptor beta chains given below trace back to one sample, sequenced in a study of blood T cell repertoires in COVID-19. Profiled with immunoSEQ multiplex PCR; TCRdb holds only in-frame clones, not every one. The sample has 120,000 to 150,000 clones; approximately 90% are singletons. Sequencing was carried out using peripheral blood. All receptors derive from a human donor in a cohort sampled during active COVID-19.

V usage is TRBV5-1 and J usage is TRBJ1-1; a possible D gene is TRBD1 (6 bases). CDR1 is SGHRS and CDR2 is YFSETQ in the germline V gene. The CDR3 length is 14 residues. The germline V and J ends were trimmed by 0 bases and 3 bases, with 9 bases remaining between them. CDR3 DNA sequence: TGCGCCAGCAGCTTGGGGGGGCTCGACACTGAAGCTTTCTTT. This sequence encodes CASSLGGLDTEAFF.

A remark on this clone: The same CDR3 arises from other DNA sequences in this sample as well. J is TRBJ1-1 and V is TRBV19, with a possible D match to TRBD1 (6 bases). The CDR3 has 15 residues. Trimming shortened V by 1 base and J by 2 bases, and 11 bases separated the two germline ends. Germline CDR1 and CDR2: LNHDA and SQIVND (reference sequence). CDR3 bases: TGTGCCAGTAGTATAGCGGGTGGGGGCAACACTGAAGCTTTCTTT. Protein product: CASSIAGGGNTEAFF.

The chain combines TRBV3-1 (or the pseudogene TRBV3-2) with TRBJ2-2, with 8 bases identical to TRBD1. This CDR3 spans 15 amino acids. The trim removed 5 bases at V and 4 bases at J, leaving 6 bases unmatched. Germline V lookup: CDR1 LGHDT, CDR2 YNNKEL (reference sequence). CDR3 residues: CASSTQTGVTGELFF. The CDR3 nucleotides read TGTGCCAGCAGCACCCAGACAGGGGTCACCGGGGAGCTGTTTTTT.

This clone was recorded once. The V gene is TRBV10-3, the J gene TRBJ2-5; 8 bases line up with TRBD2. The CDR3 spans 15 residues. Germline-derived CDR1 and CDR2 are ENHRY and SYGVKD. V lost 5 bases and J lost 2; bases outside the gene matches: 7. The CDR3 sequence is CAISLGGGKQETQYF. CDR3 coding DNA: TGTGCCATCAGTCTGGGCGGGGGGAAACAAGAGACCCAGTACTTC.

V usage is TRBV11-3 and J usage is TRBJ2-5; 7 positions match TRBD1. The length of the CDR3 is 14 residues. Germline V gene sequence: CDR1 SGHNT, CDR2 YENEEA. Trimming at V came to 5 bases and at J to 9 bases, leaving 12 bases not matched to a gene. The CDR3 DNA reads TGTGCCAGCAGCACTAGGGACAGTCCCGGGGCCCAGTACTTC. Translated, it gives CASSTRDSPGAQYF.

This rearrangement joins TRBV27 to TRBJ2-2; maybe TRBD1 (5 bases). CDR1 and CDR2 from the germline V gene are MNHEY and SMNVEV (reference sequence). CDR3 length: 15 amino acids. V was cut by 4 bases and J by 7 bases, with 16 bases left in between. The chain's CDR3 is CASSSHPQDFGELFF. In DNA, the CDR3 is TGTGCCAGCAGTTCACACCCACAGGATTTCGGGGAGCTGTTTTTT.

The V call is TRBV4-3, the J call TRBJ2-1; TRBD2 matches 10 bases. The CDR3 covers 16 residues. V lost 6 bases and J lost 5; bases outside the gene matches: 10. CDR1 LGHNA and CDR2 YSLEER come from the germline V gene. As DNA, the CDR3 is TGCGCCAGCAGTAGAGACGGGACTAGCGAAAACAATGAGCAGTTCTTC. Translation: CASSRDGTSENNEQFF.

The chain carries TRBV2 and TRBJ2-2, with a weak D call TRBD2 (6 bases). Trimming shortened V by 6 bases and J by 6 bases, and 17 bases separated the two germline ends. In germline, CDR1 is SNHLY, CDR2 FYNNEI. CDR3 length equals 15 residues. Here the CDR3 DNA reads TGTGCCAGCAGGGCCGGAGGGGCCTTGGCCGGGGAGCTGTTTTTT. Amino acids: CASRAGGALAGELFF.

V is TRBV9 and J is TRBJ1-6; D uncertain. Germline V lookup: CDR1 SGDLS, CDR2 YYNGEE. Trimming removed 3 bases at V and 0 bases at J, with 7 bases between. This CDR3 region has 15 residues. The CDR3 protein is CASSARGSYNSPLHF. CDR3 in DNA: TGTGCCAGCAGCGCCCGGGGCTCCTATAATTCACCCCTCCACTTT.

CDR3 in DNA: TGTGCCACCAGCAGAGGGGGAGGGTCGTACGAGCAGTACTTC. This translates into CATSRGGGSYEQYF. The chain recombines TRBV15 with TRBJ2-7, with 7 bases aligning to TRBD2. With V trimmed by 1 base and J by 4 bases, 4 bases remained unmatched. Germline CDR1 is LNHNV and CDR2 is YYDKDF (reference sequence). The CDR3 is 14 amino acids.

This chain joins TRBV5-1 and TRBJ1-1, with D maybe TRBD1 (5 bases). From germline, CDR1 is SGHRS and CDR2 YFSETQ. The germline V and J ends were trimmed by 0 bases and 2 bases, with 8 bases remaining between them. The CDR3 has 14 residues. CDR3 bases: TGCGCCAGCAGCTTGGGACAGTCCAACACTGAAGCTTTCTTT. Protein sequence: CASSLGQSNTEAFF.

V usage is TRBV5-1 and J usage is TRBJ2-3; 9 positions match TRBD1. The V and J ends lost 2 bases and 8 bases, in that order; junction bases with no gene match: 9. Germline CDR1 reads SGHRS; CDR2 reads YFSETQ. This CDR3 contains 15 residues. In DNA form, the CDR3 reads TGCGCCAGCAGCTTAGGGGGACAGGGTGTCCTTACGCAGTATTTT. Protein product: CASSLGGQGVLTQYF.

The chain is built from TRBV7-2 and TRBJ1-2, with TRBD1 matching 7 bases. The V segment lost 5 bases and the J segment 4 bases; nucleotides outside the gene matches: 4. CDR1 is SGHTA and CDR2 is FQGNSA in the germline V gene. CDR3 length: 13 amino acids. The CDR3: CASSPGTAYGYTF. In DNA form, the CDR3 reads TGTGCCAGCAGCCCCGGGACAGCCTATGGCTACACCTTC.

The rearrangement joins TRBV9 to TRBJ1-2; tentatively, D is TRBD1 (5 bases). Trimming took 0 bases from V and 5 from J, leaving 23 bases between them. Germline-derived CDR1 and CDR2 are SGDLS and YYNGEE. The CDR3 loop spans 18 amino acids. The CDR3: CASSVEGITGVGVYGYTF. The CDR3 coding sequence is TGTGCCAGCAGCGTAGAGGGAATAACAGGAGTAGGTGTGTATGGCTACACCTTC.

V is TRBV3-1 (or the pseudogene TRBV3-2) and J is TRBJ2-7; TRBD2 matches 11 bases. The V and J ends lost 4 bases and 2 bases, in that order; junction bases with no gene match: 1. The CDR3 is 14 residues long. CDR1 is LGHDT, CDR2 YNNKEL, per germline (reference sequence). The chain's CDR3 is CASSPSGGPYEQYF. Written as DNA, the CDR3 is TGTGCCAGCAGCCCTAGCGGGGGGCCCTACGAGCAGTACTTC.

This chain connects TRBV19 to TRBJ1-1; D might be TRBD1 (5 bases). The germline V gene has CDR1 LNHDA and CDR2 SQIVND (reference sequence). The V and J ends lost 1 base and 6 bases respectively, with 12 bases between them. This CDR3 comprises 14 residues. The CDR3 spells CASSIGRDRAEAFF. The CDR3 region has the DNA TGTGCCAGTAGTATAGGCAGGGATCGGGCTGAAGCTTTCTTT. Full variable domain (rest looked up from reference TRBV19 and TRBJ1-1): DGGITQSPKYLFRKEGQNVTLSCEQNLNHDAMYWYRQDPGQGLRLIYYSQIVNDFQKGDIAEGYSVSREKKESFPLTVTSAQKNPTAFYLCASSIGRDRAEAFFGQGTRLTVV.

V is TRBV7-2 and J is TRBJ1-5; D possibly corresponds to TRBD1 (6 bases). V was trimmed by 5 bases and J by 2 bases, leaving 10 bases between them. Germline V gene lookup returns CDR1 SGHTA and CDR2 FQGNSA. The length of the CDR3 is 14 residues. The CDR3 sequence is CASSVNRGNQPQHF. The CDR3 region has the DNA TGTGCCAGCAGCGTGAACAGGGGCAATCAGCCCCAGCATTTT. Supplemented by reference TRBV7-2 and TRBJ1-5, the full variable domain reads GAGVSQSPSNKVTEKGKDVELRCDPISGHTALYWYRQSLGQGLEFLIYFQGNSAPDKSGLPSDRFSAERTGGSVSTLTIQRTQQEDSAVYLCASSVNRGNQPQHFGDGTRLSIL.